The clone carrying this TCR beta chain appeared many times. The sample comes from a study of T-cell reconstitution after alpha-beta-depleted transplantation in children. For TCRbeta, the library was prepared with unique molecular identifiers. TCRdb called the PCR reads again in MiXCR, with one record for every CDR3 protein. The table lists fewer than 120,000 distinct CDR3 sequences, 10% to 13% of them singletons. Per the germline V gene, CDR1 is DFQATT and CDR2 is SNEGSKA (reference sequence). The CDR3 consists of 16 residues. V was clipped by 0 bases and J by 0 bases; unmatched bases: 2. The chain joins TRBV20-1 to TRBJ2-1; 10 bases fit TRBD2. This TCR was sampled from a human donor who donated a stem cell graft to a child with acute lymphoblastic leukemia. The sample was PBMCs from the stem cell graft donor, taken from the stem cell graft. This CDR3 reads CSARDTSGVSYNEQFF. CDR3 nucleotide sequence: TGCAGTGCTAGAGATACTAGCGGGGTCTCCTACAATGAGCAGTTCTTC.